There are a few counts of the clone carrying this TCR beta chain. Its antigen remains unidentified. Sequencing targeted expressed TCRB transcripts, as all isolated RNA had been reverse transcribed. The assay was immunoSEQ multiplex PCR, and TCRdb's table has in-frame clones only and misses some. The sample includes about 350,000 clones, around a fifth of them seen just once. Germline V CDR1 and CDR2: MGHRA, YSYEKL. Trimming shortened V by 1 base and J by 8 bases, and 14 bases separated the two germline ends. This CDR3 comprises 14 residues. The data stem from a study of beta chain features in type 1 diabetes. Across the whole study: The number of sorted cells examined across all samples was fewer than 110,000,000.

Overall study results and limits: Shortening that was moderate but significant affected the TCRB CDR3s of Type 1 diabetes patients in all four CD4+ subsets. Naive, central memory and Treg TCRB repertoires seemed to resemble each other more closely in patients than they did in healthy donors.

The clonotype originates from a woman in her late teens or twenties in good health. V usage is TRBV4-1 and J usage is TRBJ1-2, with D possibly TRBD1 on 5 matching bases. Specimen: naive CD4+ T cells from blood. The CDR3 DNA sequence: TGCGCCAGCAGCCAAGGAAGTCTGGGGCGCGGCTACACCTTC. Translation: CASSQGSLGRGYTF.